Below, 30 T cell receptor beta chains from the same sample are listed, as sequenced in a study of CD8+ T cells in alopecia areata. Treatment: oral pan-JAK inhibitor, 5-10 mg twice daily. RNA extraction and reverse transcription yielded cDNA as sequencing template. The protocol was immunoSEQ multiplex PCR, while the TCRdb copy is restricted to in-frame clones and leaves out a portion. The sample shows approximately 45,000 clones, about two thirds of them seen only once. Sequences were derived from CD8+ T cells sorted from blood, sampled at week 4, from a patient treated with tofacitinib. The receptors here all came from a human donor with alopecia areata.

This clone showed up just a few times. DNA for the CDR3: TGTGCCAGCAGCCAACTCCTCTCCTACAATGAGCAGTTCTTC. This sequence encodes CASSQLLSYNEQFF. The chain combines TRBV14 with TRBJ2-1, with unresolved D. Trimming removed 2 bases at V and 0 bases at J, with 5 bases between. The V gene's germline CDR1 is SGHDN and CDR2 FVKESK. This CDR3 is built from 14 residues.

The chain combines TRBV29-1 with TRBJ2-3, with 9 bases aligning to TRBD1. The germline V gene has CDR1 SQVTM and CDR2 ANQGSEA. CDR3 size: 15 residues. Trimming at V came to 4 bases and at J to 6 bases, leaving 11 bases not matched to a gene. The CDR3 spells CSVVIGQGTFDTQYF. The CDR3, as DNA: TGCAGCGTTGTTATCGGACAGGGGACGTTTGATACGCAGTATTTT.

The chain recombines TRBV6-5 with TRBJ2-7; no clear D. The germline V and J ends were trimmed by 5 bases and 2 bases, with 10 bases remaining between them. Germline CDR1 reads MNHEY; CDR2 reads SVGAGI. The CDR3 totals 13 residues. The CDR3 region is CASSADGTYEQYF. The CDR3 DNA reads as TGTGCCAGCAGTGCCGATGGAACCTACGAGCAGTACTTC.

This chain uses TRBV30 with TRBJ2-7; TRBD1 is a possible D gene (6 bases). Trimming removed 1 base from V and 1 base from J, with 11 bases in between. CDR1 GTSNPN and CDR2 SVGIG come from the germline V gene (reference sequence). The CDR3 is 14 residues long. The chain's CDR3 is CAWSDRAGSYEQYF. The CDR3 nucleotides read TGTGCCTGGAGTGACAGGGCAGGGTCCTACGAGCAGTACTTC.

This clone was observed a handful of times. The chain joins TRBV25-1 to TRBJ2-1; D is unclear. Trimming stripped 3 bases from V and 9 bases from J, with 9 bases between. In germline, CDR1 is MGHDK, CDR2 SYGVNS. This CDR3 comprises 12 residues. CDR3 sequence reads: CASSDEFAEQFF. The CDR3 nucleotides read TGTGCCAGCAGTGATGAGTTCGCTGAGCAGTTCTTC. Supplemented by reference TRBV25-1 and TRBJ2-1, the full variable domain reads EADIYQTPRYLVIGTGKKITLECSQTMGHDKMYWYQQDPGMELHLIHYSYGVNSTEKGDLSSESTVSRIRTEHFPLTLESARPSHTSQYLCASSDEFAEQFFGPGTRLTVL.

This clone was found a few times. The chain recombines TRBV7-2 with TRBJ2-7; weak D call: TRBD2 (6 bases). Germline loops: CDR1 SGHTA, CDR2 FQGNSA. Trimming took 3 bases from V and 2 from J, leaving 11 bases between them. This CDR3 has 14 residues. CDR3 DNA sequence: TGTGCCAGCAGCTTGGTCGGAGGGACCTACGAGCAGTACTTC. It codes for CASSLVGGTYEQYF.

V is TRBV27 and J is TRBJ1-6, with 8 bases matching TRBD1. The V and J ends lost 5 bases and 0 bases, in that order; junction bases with no gene match: 6. The CDR3 is 17 amino acids. Germline V CDR1 and CDR2: MNHEY, SMNVEV (reference sequence). The CDR3 region is CASSLDRASSYNSPLHF. CDR3 coding DNA: TGTGCCAGCAGTCTGGACAGGGCAAGCTCCTATAATTCACCCCTCCACTTT.

The gene calls are TRBV4-3 and TRBJ1-3; a possible D gene is TRBD1 (6 bases). The CDR3 spans 16 residues. CDR1 is LGHNA and CDR2 is YSLEER in the germline V gene. V was cut by 4 bases and J by 0 bases, with 13 bases left in between. CDR3 DNA: TGCGCCAGCAGCCCGGGACACTCAAGCTCTGGAAACACCATATATTTT. This codes for CASSPGHSSSGNTIYF.

V usage is TRBV29-1 and J usage is TRBJ1-1; D not certain. V was trimmed by 7 bases and J by 1 base, leaving 4 bases between them. From germline, CDR1 is SQVTM and CDR2 ANQGSEA. The CDR3 is 10 amino acids. The CDR3 nucleotides are TGCAGCGGTCAGAACACTGAAGCTTTCTTT. Protein: CSGQNTEAFF.

The V gene is TRBV29-1, the J gene TRBJ2-1, with D unresolved. CDR1 and CDR2 from the germline V gene are SQVTM and ANQGSEA. The CDR3 has 11 residues. The ends were cut back, 6 bases at V and 5 bases at J, with 8 bases in the middle. The CDR3 nucleotides are TGCAGCGTCGCCGATAACAATGAGCAGTTCTTC. Protein sequence: CSVADNNEQFF.

This clone occurred a few times. The chain employs TRBV29-1 and TRBJ1-1; D gene unclear. The CDR3 is made up of 14 amino acids. The germline V and J ends were trimmed by 0 bases and 2 bases, with 10 bases remaining between them. CDR1 is SQVTM, CDR2 ANQGSEA, per germline. The CDR3 loop reads CSVEDSGSNTEAFF. For the CDR3, the DNA is TGCAGCGTTGAAGATTCGGGGAGTAACACTGAAGCTTTCTTT.

This chain joins TRBV29-1 and TRBJ1-1; D ambiguous. V was pared by 0 bases and J by 7 bases, with 9 bases between. The CDR3 is made up of 12 amino acids. Germline V gene data show CDR1 as SQVTM and CDR2 as ANQGSEA. In DNA form, the CDR3 reads TGCAGCGTTGAAGATGAAGGAGGTGAAGCTTTCTTT. Its protein is CSVEDEGGEAFF.

The rearrangement joins TRBV7-2 to TRBJ1-2, with 9 bases aligning to TRBD1. Germline V gene sequence: CDR1 SGHTA, CDR2 FQGNSA. The CDR3 is 14 residues long. With V trimmed by 4 bases and J by 7 bases, 7 bases remained unmatched. The CDR3 region is CASSSLQGAVGYTF. The CDR3 nucleotides read TGTGCCAGCAGCTCACTACAGGGGGCGGTTGGCTACACCTTC.

The V gene is TRBV5-5, the J gene TRBJ2-6; no reliable D call. V was shortened by 6 bases and J by 0 bases, with 1 base between the two germline ends. CDR3 length equals 12 residues. Per germline, CDR1 SGHKS and CDR2 YYEKEE (reference sequence). CDR3 sequence (DNA): TGTGCCAGCACCTCTGGGGCCAACGTCCTGACTTTC. Protein sequence: CASTSGANVLTF.

The rearrangement links TRBV29-1 to TRBJ2-6; 7 bases are a match to TRBD1. The V gene's germline CDR1 is SQVTM and CDR2 ANQGSEA. V was clipped by 7 bases and J by 1 base; unmatched bases: 7. The CDR3 loop spans 15 amino acids. This CDR3 reads CSARDRNSGANVLTF. In nucleotides, the CDR3 is TGCAGCGCCAGGGACAGAAATTCTGGGGCCAACGTCCTGACTTTC.

In this sample, this clone turned up a few times. V is TRBV20-1 and J is TRBJ1-2, with unresolved D. This CDR3 is 10 amino acids long. The germline V gene encodes CDR1 DFQATT and CDR2 SNEGSKA (reference sequence). Trimming took 3 bases from V and 8 from J, leaving 7 bases between them. The CDR3 DNA is TGCAGTGCTAGCTTTGGGGGCTACACCTTC. It codes for CSASFGGYTF.

V is TRBV7-8 and J is TRBJ2-1, with a weak D call TRBD1 (5 bases). The CDR3 runs to 15 residues. CDR1 is SGHVS, CDR2 FQNEAQ, per germline. V was clipped by 4 bases and J by 5 bases, with 15 bases between them. The CDR3 bases are TGTGCCAGCAGCTCCCGACCAGACAGAGACAATGAGCAGTTCTTC. Protein: CASSSRPDRDNEQFF.

The V gene is TRBV29-1, the J gene TRBJ2-1, with 8 nucleotides matching TRBD1. CDR1 and CDR2 from the germline V gene are SQVTM and ANQGSEA. V lost 1 base, J lost 8 bases, and 1 base stayed unmatched. CDR3 length equals 12 residues. DNA of the CDR3: TGCAGCGTTGAAGCAGGGGGCTATGAGCAGTTCTTC. Its protein is CSVEAGGYEQFF.

The V gene is TRBV27, the J gene TRBJ2-2; no firm D call. CDR1 MNHEY and CDR2 SMNVEV come from the germline V gene (reference sequence). The CDR3 contains 12 residues. With 5 bases removed from V and 3 bases from J, the gap between germline ends came to 4 bases. The DNA for the CDR3 is TGTGCCAGCAGTAACTACACCGGGGAGCTGTTTTTT. It codes for CASSNYTGELFF.

The chain employs TRBV4-3 and TRBJ2-7, with 11 bases fitting TRBD2. Trimming cost V 0 bases and J 4 bases; bases outside gene matches: 2. CDR3 length equals 15 residues. CDR1 and CDR2 (germline): LGHNA, YSLEER. CDR3 in amino acids: CASSQDSGGEYEQYF. The CDR3, as DNA: TGCGCCAGCAGCCAAGATAGCGGGGGGGAATACGAGCAGTACTTC.

Turning to this clone: This same CDR3 is encoded by further DNA sequences in the sample. The chain carries TRBV4-3 and TRBJ2-2; D gene ambiguous. The V end was cut by 0 bases, the J end by 4 bases, with 3 bases between. CDR3 length equals 13 residues. Per germline, CDR1 LGHNA and CDR2 YSLEER. This CDR3 is CASSQDGTGELFF. The CDR3, as DNA: TGCGCCAGCAGCCAAGATGGCACCGGGGAGCTGTTTTTT.

This clone was counted between two and nine times. Other nucleotide sequences from this sample produce the same CDR3. V and J are TRBV30 and TRBJ2-3; a weak D match, TRBD1 (5 bases). Trimming removed 2 bases at V and 5 bases at J, with 5 bases between. The CDR3 covers 11 residues. The germline gives CDR1 GTSNPN, CDR2 SVGIG (reference sequence). As DNA, the CDR3 is TGTGCCTGGAGTCAGGGAGATACGCAGTATTTT. Its protein is CAWSQGDTQYF. The whole variable domain, filled in from reference TRBV30 and TRBJ2-3, reads SQTIHQWPATLVQPVGSPLSLECTVEGTSNPNLYWYRQAAGRGLQLLFYSVGIGQISSEVPQNLSASRPQDRQFILSSKKLLLSDSGFYLCAWSQGDTQYFGPGTRLTVL.

V usage is TRBV4-3 and J usage is TRBJ2-7, with 9 positions matching TRBD2. Germline V CDR1 and CDR2: LGHNA, YSLEER. Losses at the gene ends were 0 bases for V and 7 bases for J; bases not matched to a gene: 10. The CDR3 loop spans 16 amino acids. Written as DNA, the CDR3 is TGCGCCAGCAGCCAAGATATCGAAACTAGCGGGTTAGAGCAGTACTTC. This translates into CASSQDIETSGLEQYF.

The genes are TRBV6-5 and TRBJ2-6; D unclear. This CDR3 has 13 residues. CDR1 and CDR2 (germline): MNHEY, SVGAGI. The V end lost 4 bases, the J end lost 0 bases, and 1 base lay between the germline ends. CDR3 sequence (DNA): TGTGCCAGCAGTTCCTCTGGGGCCAACGTCCTGACTTTC. This gives the protein CASSSSGANVLTF.

The chain couples TRBV29-1 to TRBJ1-2; D possibly corresponds to TRBD1 (5 bases). The CDR3 totals 12 residues. Trimming left V 2 bases short and J 8 bases short, with 12 bases between. Germline lookup yields CDR1 SQVTM and CDR2 ANQGSEA. DNA of the CDR3: TGCAGCGTTGAACGTCAGAGGGGCGGCTACACCTTC. This codes for CSVERQRGGYTF.

The rearrangement links TRBV14 to TRBJ2-7; 9 bases fit TRBD1. The CDR3 runs 13 residues. J gave up 0 bases and V 8 bases, and 2 bases lay outside the gene matches. Germline-derived CDR1 and CDR2 are SGHDN and FVKESK. CDR3 coding DNA: TGTGCCAGCCGGGACAGGGTCTCCTACGAGCAGTACTTC. It is translated as CASRDRVSYEQYF.

The J gene is TRBJ2-1, the V gene TRBV29-1, with 7 bases aligning to TRBD2. V shed 4 bases, J shed 8 bases, and the junction held 11 bases outside the gene matches. CDR1 is SQVTM, CDR2 ANQGSEA, per germline. This CDR3 comprises 14 residues. The DNA of the CDR3 is TGCAGCGTTGGGTCAGGGTACGGGGGGTATGAGCAGTTCTTC. This gives the protein CSVGSGYGGYEQFF.

This chain joins TRBV29-1 and TRBJ2-2; perhaps TRBD1 as D (5 bases). Trimming stripped 4 bases from V and 6 bases from J, with 12 bases between. Germline CDR1 and CDR2: SQVTM and ANQGSEA. The CDR3 consists of 13 residues. This chain's CDR3 is CSVVGQGPGELFF. The CDR3 DNA reads as TGCAGCGTTGTCGGCCAGGGCCCCGGGGAGCTGTTTTTT.

This clone has a handful of counts. J is TRBJ2-1 and V is TRBV4-1, with D hard to call. This CDR3 has 15 amino acids. Trimming left V 0 bases short and J 12 bases short, with 18 bases between. From germline, CDR1 is MGHRA and CDR2 YSYEKL. CDR3 nucleotides: TGCGCCAGCAGCCAAGATCGCAACCGATACGATGGGCAGTTCTTC. It is translated as CASSQDRNRYDGQFF.

There are a few counts of this clone. This chain joins TRBV10-2 and TRBJ1-1; D is perhaps TRBD1 (6 bases). CDR3 length: 12 residues. CDR1 is WSHSY and CDR2 is SAAADI in the germline V gene. V gave up 10 bases and J gave up 4 bases, with 13 bases separating them. The CDR3 here is CATREGGTEAFF. Written as DNA, the CDR3 is TGCGCCACTCGAGAGGGGGGCACTGAAGCTTTCTTT.